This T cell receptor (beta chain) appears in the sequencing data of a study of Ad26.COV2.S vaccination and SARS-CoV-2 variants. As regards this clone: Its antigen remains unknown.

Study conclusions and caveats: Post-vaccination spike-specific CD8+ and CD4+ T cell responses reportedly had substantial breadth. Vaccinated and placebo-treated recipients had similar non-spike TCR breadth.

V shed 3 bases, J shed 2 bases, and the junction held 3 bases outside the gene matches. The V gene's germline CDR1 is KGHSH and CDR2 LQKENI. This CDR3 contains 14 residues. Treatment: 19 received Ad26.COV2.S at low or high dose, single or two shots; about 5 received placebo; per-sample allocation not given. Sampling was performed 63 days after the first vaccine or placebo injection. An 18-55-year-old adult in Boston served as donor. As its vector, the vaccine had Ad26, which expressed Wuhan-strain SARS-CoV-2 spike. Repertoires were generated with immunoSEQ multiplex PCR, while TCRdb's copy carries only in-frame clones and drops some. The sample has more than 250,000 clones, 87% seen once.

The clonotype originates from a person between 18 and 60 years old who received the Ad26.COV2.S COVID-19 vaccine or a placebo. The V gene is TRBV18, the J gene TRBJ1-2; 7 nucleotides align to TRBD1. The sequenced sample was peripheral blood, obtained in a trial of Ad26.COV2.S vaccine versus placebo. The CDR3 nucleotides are TGTGCCAGCTCACCCGGACAGGAAAACTATGGCTACACCTTC. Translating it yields CASSPGQENYGYTF.